One and the same sample provided the 20 T cell receptor beta chains below, sequenced in a study of shared clonotypes between healthy human individuals. TCRdb's table, derived via immunoSEQ multiplex PCR, lists solely in-frame clones and lacks some. This sample carries under 650,000 clones, 90% to 97% of them seen once, and the ten largest clones take approximately 0.06%. Material for sequencing was naive CD4+ T cells sorted from blood. Subset: CD45RA+ positively selected. These receptors were obtained from a woman aged 25 to 39 in good health.

This chain uses TRBV19 with TRBJ2-1; 8 bases fit TRBD1. Germline CDR1 LNHDA, CDR2 SQIVND (reference sequence). Trimming took 5 bases from V and 8 from J; bases not matched to a gene: 14. There are 16 residues in the CDR3. CDR3 sequence (DNA): TGTGCCAGTAGTCCTAGAACACGCGGACAGGGACATGAGCAGTTCTTC. Protein product: CASSPRTRGQGHEQFF.

The chain recombines TRBV11-2 with TRBJ1-2; TRBD1 agrees at 9 bases. The germline CDR1 and CDR2 sequences are SGHAT and FQNNGV. This CDR3 spans 15 amino acids. The V segment lost 5 bases and the J segment 8 bases; nucleotides outside the gene matches: 12. CDR3 sequence reads: CASSPYAGTGYGYTF. Here the CDR3 DNA reads TGTGCCAGCAGCCCTTATGCCGGGACAGGGTACGGCTACACCTTC.

The rearrangement joins TRBV28 to TRBJ1-2; no definite D call. CDR1 and CDR2 (germline): MDHEN, SYDVKM. V lost 2 bases to trimming and J lost 3 bases, with 7 bases between them. This CDR3 comprises 13 residues. This CDR3 reads CASSLGRDYGYTF. CDR3 DNA sequence: TGTGCCAGCAGTTTAGGGCGGGACTATGGCTACACCTTC.

This clone was observed a single time. The CDR3 DNA reads TGTGCCAGCAGTCAAGGGGGAGAGCAGTACTTC. The encoded protein is CASSQGGEQYF. The chain carries TRBV6-5 and TRBJ2-5; maybe TRBD1 (6 bases). The CDR3 runs 11 residues. Germline V CDR1 and CDR2: MNHEY, SVGAGI. V shed 5 bases and J shed 11 bases, with 12 bases lying between them.

The rearrangement joins TRBV5-1 to TRBJ2-2; 7 bases map to TRBD2. The germline CDR1 and CDR2 sequences are SGHRS and YFSETQ. Losses at the gene ends were 0 bases for V and 5 bases for J; bases not matched to a gene: 7. This CDR3 contains 16 residues. CDR3 sequence (DNA): TGCGCCAGCAGCTTGGCTGGCGGGAGAGAGACCGGGGAGCTGTTTTTT. The encoded protein is CASSLAGGRETGELFF. Full variable domain (outside the CDR3, taken from reference TRBV5-1 and TRBJ2-2): KAGVTQTPRYLIKTRGQQVTLSCSPISGHRSVSWYQQTPGQGLQFLFEYFSETQRNKGNFPGRFSGRQFSNSRSEMNVSTLELGDSALYLCASSLAGGRETGELFFGEGSRLTVL.

The rearrangement links TRBV28 to TRBJ2-5; 9 nucleotides line up with TRBD1. The CDR3 has 14 amino acids. Germline CDR1 reads MDHEN; CDR2 reads SYDVKM. The V gene end was trimmed by 8 bases and the J gene end by 5 bases; junction bases not matched to a gene: 9. CDR3 nucleotide sequence: TGTGCCAGCGATGTCACAGGGGGCGTGGAGACCCAGTACTTC. Translated, it gives CASDVTGGVETQYF.

This chain links TRBV10-1 with TRBJ2-2, with 8 bases matching TRBD2. The CDR3 contains 16 residues. Trimming removed 0 bases from V and 4 bases from J; junction bases left unmatched: 4. CDR1 and CDR2 from the germline V gene are WNHNN and SYGVQD (reference sequence). The DNA of the CDR3 is TGCGCCAGCAGTGAGTCCCTAGCGGGCCTCACCGGGGAGCTGTTTTTT. It yields the protein CASSESLAGLTGELFF.

V usage is TRBV10-3 and J usage is TRBJ2-7; 9 bases line up with TRBD1. The V segment lost 3 bases and the J segment 1 base; nucleotides outside the gene matches: 7. Germline-derived CDR1 and CDR2 are ENHRY and SYGVKD. The CDR3 is made up of 16 amino acids. The CDR3 loop is CAISEGQGFLSYEQYF. The CDR3, as DNA: TGTGCCATCAGTGAAGGACAGGGGTTCTTGTCCTACGAGCAGTACTTC.

The gene calls are TRBV27 and TRBJ2-7; 11 bases are a match to TRBD1. This CDR3 spans 13 amino acids. Per germline, CDR1 MNHEY and CDR2 SMNVEV (reference sequence). The CDR3 coding sequence is TGTGCTGTGGGGGGACAGGGGGTTCTGGAGCAGTACTTC. Its protein product is CAVGGQGVLEQYF.

The CDR3 loop is CASRWQGGNEQFF. In DNA form, the CDR3 reads TGTGCCAGCAGGTGGCAGGGTGGAAATGAGCAGTTCTTC. This chain links TRBV2 with TRBJ2-1, with D possibly being TRBD1 (5 bases). This CDR3 is built from 13 residues. Per germline, CDR1 SNHLY and CDR2 FYNNEI. Between the trimmed V and J ends, which lost 6 bases and 7 bases, there was a span of 13 bases.

The chain joins TRBV7-9 to TRBJ2-1; D assignment may be TRBD1 or TRBD2 (5 bases each). This CDR3 is 13 amino acids long. Trimming pared 5 bases from V and 12 bases from J, leaving 17 bases between. The germline gives CDR1 SEHNR, CDR2 FQNEAQ (reference sequence). The CDR3 reads CASSTGKGTVQFF. The CDR3 DNA follows: TGTGCCAGCAGCACCGGGAAGGGGACGGTGCAGTTCTTC.

The chain links TRBV10-3 to TRBJ2-7, with 7 bases lining up with TRBD2. Trimming at V came to 6 bases and at J to 5 bases, leaving 4 bases not matched to a gene. Germline V CDR1 and CDR2: ENHRY, SYGVKD. This CDR3 is built from 12 residues. CDR3 protein: CAISFGTNEQYF. CDR3 DNA sequence: TGTGCCATCAGCTTTGGGACTAACGAGCAGTACTTC.

V usage is TRBV11-2 and J usage is TRBJ1-1; weak D call: TRBD1 (5 bases). The CDR3 has 14 amino acids. Per germline, CDR1 SGHAT and CDR2 FQNNGV. Trimming took 5 bases from V and 8 from J, leaving 18 bases between them. The CDR3 is CASSDQGGVGEAFF. The CDR3 DNA is TGTGCCAGCAGCGATCAGGGAGGGGTCGGCGAAGCTTTCTTT.

A word on this clone: At the DNA level, this CDR3 is encoded by other sequences in the same sample as well. The chain carries TRBV28 and TRBJ2-1, with D hard to call. V dropped 6 bases and J dropped 2 bases, with 5 bases sitting between them. Germline CDR1 and CDR2: MDHEN and SYDVKM. The CDR3 is made up of 12 amino acids. The CDR3 sequence is CASSPPYNEQFF. CDR3 nucleotides: TGTGCCAGCAGCCCACCCTACAATGAGCAGTTCTTC.

This chain joins TRBV18 and TRBJ2-7; D may be TRBD1 (5 bases). From germline, CDR1 is KGHSH and CDR2 LQKENI. This CDR3 has 14 residues. Deletions cut 3 bases from V and 0 bases from J, with 9 bases between. The CDR3 DNA sequence: TGTGCCAGCTCACCGGGGCCCAGCTCCTACGAGCAGTACTTC. The encoded protein is CASSPGPSSYEQYF. The full variable domain, rest sourced from reference TRBV18 and TRBJ2-7, is NAGVMQNPRHLVRRRGQEARLRCSPMKGHSHVYWYRQLPEEGLKFMVYLQKENIIDESGMPKERFSAEFPKEGPSILRIQQVVRGDSAAYFCASSPGPSSYEQYFGPGTRLTVT.

The V call is TRBV28, the J call TRBJ1-3; TRBD1 matches at 9 bases. The CDR3 runs to 16 residues. Germline CDR1 and CDR2: MDHEN and SYDVKM. The V segment lost 6 bases and the J segment 6 bases; nucleotides outside the gene matches: 12. The CDR3: CASSRQPRTGANTIYF. The CDR3 DNA reads as TGTGCCAGCAGCAGACAGCCACGGACAGGGGCAAACACCATATATTTT.

This chain uses TRBV5-4 with TRBJ2-1; no reliable D call. Germline V gene data show CDR1 as SGHNT and CDR2 as YYREEE (reference sequence). The CDR3 has 16 residues. Trimming removed 3 bases from V and 5 bases from J, with 18 bases in between. The CDR3 DNA sequence: TGTGCCAGCAGCTCCGAGTGGGTTCGTGCGAACAATGAGCAGTTCTTC. As protein: CASSSEWVRANNEQFF.

J is TRBJ2-1 and V is TRBV10-1, with 10 bases lining up with TRBD2. V trimming: 6 bases; J trimming: 7 bases; junction bases outside the gene matches: 12. CDR1 WNHNN and CDR2 SYGVQD come from the germline V gene (reference sequence). This CDR3 contains 16 residues. CDR3 nucleotide sequence: TGCGCCAGCAGCGCCGGAGGAGCGGGAGGGCAGAATGAGCAGTTCTTC. Translating gives CASSAGGAGGQNEQFF.

The chain uses TRBV18 and TRBJ2-1; 14 bases map to TRBD2. Trimming at V came to 3 bases and at J to 6 bases, leaving 10 bases not matched to a gene. Germline V CDR1 and CDR2: KGHSH, LQKENI. The CDR3 is 18 amino acids. The CDR3 bases are TGTGCCAGCTCACCGAAGGCCAGGGGGACTAGCGGGAGCAATGAGCAGTTCTTC. This encodes CASSPKARGTSGSNEQFF.

The chain carries TRBV9 and TRBJ1-3, with a possible D match to TRBD1 (6 bases). This CDR3 spans 15 amino acids. Trimming left V 6 bases short and J 4 bases short, with 17 bases between. Germline lookup yields CDR1 SGDLS and CDR2 YYNGEE. Written as DNA, the CDR3 is TGTGCCAGCACTCGGGGGACATTGGGAGGAAACACCATATATTTT. Translating gives CASTRGTLGGNTIYF.